This T cell receptor (beta chain) was sequenced for a study of shared clonotypes between healthy human individuals. Sequencing was at deep level. Libraries were prepared by immunoSEQ multiplex PCR; TCRdb keeps only in-frame clonotypes and omits some of them. The table has about half a million clones, roughly 80% seen once. The count of this clone is one. Trimming pared 0 bases from V and 4 bases from J, leaving 12 bases between. This CDR3 region has 16 residues. From germline, CDR1 is MGHRA and CDR2 YSYEKL. The clonotype was recovered from a woman between 40 and 50 years old in good health. Some clones in this sample may be carry-over from other donors' samples. The sequenced sample was PBMCs. The V call is TRBV4-1, the J call TRBJ2-2; D is undetermined. CDR3: CASSQEAVRSTGELFF. CDR3 coding DNA: TGCGCCAGCAGCCAAGAGGCGGTCAGGAGCACCGGGGAGCTGTTTTTT.